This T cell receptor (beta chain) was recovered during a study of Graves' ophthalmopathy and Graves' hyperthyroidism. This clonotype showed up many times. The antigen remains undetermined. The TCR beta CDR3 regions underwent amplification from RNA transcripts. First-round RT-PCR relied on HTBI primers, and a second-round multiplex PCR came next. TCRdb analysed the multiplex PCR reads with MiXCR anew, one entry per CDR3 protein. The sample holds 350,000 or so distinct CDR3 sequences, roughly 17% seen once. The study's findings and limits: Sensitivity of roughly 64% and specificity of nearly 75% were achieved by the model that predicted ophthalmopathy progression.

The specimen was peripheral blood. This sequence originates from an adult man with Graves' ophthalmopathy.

In nucleotides, the CDR3 is TGCGCCAGCAGCGAGGGGGCCAATCAGCCCCAGCATTTT. This gives the protein CASSEGANQPQHF. The chain has TRBV5-1 and TRBJ1-5; TRBD1 agrees at 7 bases. Germline V gene sequence: CDR1 SGHRS, CDR2 YFSETQ. This CDR3 has 13 amino acids. The V segment lost 4 bases and the J segment 3 bases; nucleotides outside the gene matches: 1.